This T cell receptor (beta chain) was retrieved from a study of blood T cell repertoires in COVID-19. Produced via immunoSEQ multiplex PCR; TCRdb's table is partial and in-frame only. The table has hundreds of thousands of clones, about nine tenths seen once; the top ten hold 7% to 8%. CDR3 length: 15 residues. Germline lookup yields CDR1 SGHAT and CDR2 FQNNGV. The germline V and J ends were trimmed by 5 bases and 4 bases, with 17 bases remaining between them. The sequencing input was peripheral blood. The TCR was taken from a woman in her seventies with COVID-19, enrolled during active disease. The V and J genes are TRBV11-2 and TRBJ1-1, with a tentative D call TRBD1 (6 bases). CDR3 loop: CASSLNAGAGTEAFF. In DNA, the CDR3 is TGTGCCAGCAGCCTCAACGCGGGGGCAGGCACTGAAGCTTTCTTT.